This passage covers 23 T cell receptor beta chains from one sample sequenced in a study of cytomegalovirus exposure and HLA in healthy donors. PCR was performed using 60 Vbeta and 13 Jbeta primers. Profiled with immunoSEQ multiplex PCR; TCRdb holds only in-frame clones, not every one. The sample yields 150,000 to 200,000 clones, around four fifths seen once. The sequenced sample was PBMCs. These receptors were obtained from a man aged 25 to 45 in good health and CMV-seronegative.

V gene TRBV7-3 combines with J gene TRBJ2-3, with 10 bases identical to TRBD2. The J segment lost 3 bases and the V segment lost 5 bases, leaving 8 bases of the junction unmatched. Germline V gene sequence: CDR1 SGHTA, CDR2 FQGTGA. This CDR3 has 16 amino acids. The CDR3 coding sequence is TGTGCCAGCAGCGAACAGCGGGGGGGCAATACAGATACGCAGTATTTT. It translates to CASSEQRGGNTDTQYF.

V usage is TRBV4-1 and J usage is TRBJ2-1; 7 positions match TRBD2. CDR1 is MGHRA, CDR2 YSYEKL, per germline. The CDR3 has 17 amino acids. V dropped 4 bases and J dropped 0; count of bases not matched to a gene: 9. The CDR3, as DNA: TGCGCCAGCAGCCCCACCACTCTAGCGGCCTCCTACAATGAGCAGTTCTTC. It translates to CASSPTTLAASYNEQFF.

The chain joins TRBV6-4 to TRBJ2-1, with 8 nucleotides matching TRBD1. CDR1 is MRHNA and CDR2 is SNTAGT in the germline V gene. V lost 0 bases, J lost 4 bases, and 2 bases stayed unmatched. This CDR3 spans 15 amino acids. As DNA, the CDR3 is TGTGCCAGCAGTGACTCAGGACAGGGATACAATGAGCAGTTCTTC. Encoded protein: CASSDSGQGYNEQFF.

V and J are TRBV9 and TRBJ2-1, with D possibly TRBD2 on 6 matching bases. The CDR3 is 16 amino acids. Trimming shortened V by 6 bases and J by 0 bases, and 16 bases separated the two germline ends. CDR1 is SGDLS, CDR2 YYNGEE, per germline. CDR3 bases: TGTGCCAGCACTAGCAATGACGGGAGCTCCTACAATGAGCAGTTCTTC. Translated, it gives CASTSNDGSSYNEQFF.

This clone was observed a few times. This chain links TRBV11-3 with TRBJ2-1; D gene ambiguous. This CDR3 has 14 residues. The germline V gene has CDR1 SGHNT and CDR2 YENEEA. Trimming took off 1 base at V and 5 bases at J, with 9 bases between the two ends. The CDR3 loop is CASSLAEAHNEQFF. The CDR3 DNA reads as TGTGCCAGCAGCTTAGCCGAAGCGCACAATGAGCAGTTCTTC.

This sequence joins TRBV28 and TRBJ2-1, with 14 nucleotides matching TRBD2. The CDR3 has 15 residues. Germline loops: CDR1 MDHEN, CDR2 SYDVKM. V was clipped by 4 bases and J by 8 bases; unmatched bases: 4. CDR3 sequence (DNA): TGTGCCAGCAGTTCGACTAGCGGGGGGGCCTATGAGCAGTTCTTC. Translating gives CASSSTSGGAYEQFF.

This chain joins TRBV4-1 and TRBJ2-7, with 7 bases fitting TRBD2. The CDR3 runs to 17 residues. The V gene's germline CDR1 is MGHRA and CDR2 YSYEKL. The ends lost 1 base at V and 2 bases at J; junction bases unmatched: 11. The CDR3: CASSQGGGRAGTYEQYF. In DNA form, the CDR3 reads TGCGCCAGCAGCCAAGGGGGGGGTAGGGCAGGGACCTACGAGCAGTACTTC.

This clone has more than one count but fewer than ten. The chain has TRBV30 and TRBJ2-2, with a possible D match to TRBD1 (6 bases). Germline V CDR1 and CDR2: GTSNPN, SVGIG (reference sequence). Trimming pared 0 bases from V and 8 bases from J, leaving 10 bases between. CDR3 length equals 13 residues. The CDR3 loop reads CAWSVQGLGELFF. The CDR3 DNA follows: TGTGCCTGGAGTGTACAGGGATTGGGGGAGCTGTTTTTT.

The chain links TRBV6-5 to TRBJ1-4; TRBD1 aligns across 8 bases. The germline gives CDR1 MNHEY, CDR2 SVGAGI. This CDR3 contains 15 residues. V shed 2 bases and J 7 bases; nucleotides not matched to a gene: 6. CDR3 nucleotide sequence: TGTGCCAGCAGTTACGCAGGGGGCGCGGCTGAAAAACTGTTTTTT. It translates to CASSYAGGAAEKLFF.

V and J are TRBV7-2 and TRBJ2-1; TRBD1 aligns across 8 bases. V shed 5 bases, J shed 4 bases, and the junction held 7 bases outside the gene matches. The CDR3 contains 15 residues. Germline-derived CDR1 and CDR2 are SGHTA and FQGNSA. As DNA, the CDR3 is TGTGCCAGCAGCCCCGAGAGGGACAGGTACAATGAGCAGTTCTTC. Translated: CASSPERDRYNEQFF.

The chain has TRBV9 and TRBJ2-6; 7 bases line up with TRBD1. Trimming removed 6 bases from V and 0 bases from J; junction bases left unmatched: 9. The germline CDR1 and CDR2 sequences are SGDLS and YYNGEE. The length of the CDR3 is 17 residues. The CDR3: CASNRPGQSSGANVLTF. CDR3 coding DNA: TGTGCCAGCAACAGGCCGGGACAGTCCTCTGGGGCCAACGTCCTGACTTTC.

This clone was observed a handful of times. The V call is TRBV7-2, the J call TRBJ1-5, with D unclear. This CDR3 has 15 amino acids. V was trimmed by 4 bases and J by 1 base, leaving 11 bases between them. Looked up from germline, CDR1 is SGHTA and CDR2 is FQGNSA. In DNA, the CDR3 is TGTGCCAGCAGCTCGGAGGGAGGGAGCAATCAGCCCCAGCATTTT. This encodes CASSSEGGSNQPQHF.

The chain links TRBV2 to TRBJ2-2; D is possibly TRBD1 (6 bases). The CDR3 has 14 residues. Germline V lookup: CDR1 SNHLY, CDR2 FYNNEI. Trimming removed 7 bases at V and 0 bases at J, with 9 bases between. CDR3 bases: TGTGCCAGCACTCAGGGGTCGAACACCGGGGAGCTGTTTTTT. Protein: CASTQGSNTGELFF.

V is TRBV6-1 and J is TRBJ2-7; 7 bases align to TRBD2. Germline trimming cut 1 base from V and 6 bases from J; bases unmatched to any gene: 6. Germline V gives CDR1 MNHNS, CDR2 SASEGT. The CDR3 extends over 14 amino acids. CDR3 sequence: CASSEVPGRGEQYF. CDR3 DNA: TGTGCCAGCAGTGAAGTCCCAGGGAGGGGCGAGCAGTACTTC.

This clone was seen just once. This chain links TRBV7-3 with TRBJ1-1; D possibly corresponds to TRBD1 (6 bases). The CDR3 runs to 13 residues. Trimming cost V 2 bases and J 6 bases, with 10 bases left between them. The germline CDR1 and CDR2 sequences are SGHTA and FQGTGA. This CDR3 is CASSLEYRAEAFF. The CDR3 DNA reads as TGTGCCAGCAGCTTAGAATACAGGGCTGAAGCTTTCTTT. Full variable domain (remainder filled in from reference TRBV7-3 and TRBJ1-1): GAGVSQTPSNKVTEKGKYVELRCDPISGHTALYWYRQSLGQGPEFLIYFQGTGAADDSGLPNDRFFAVRPEGSVSTLKIQRTERGDSAVYLCASSLEYRAEAFFGQGTRLTVV.

About this clone itself: Other DNA variants within this sample encode the same CDR3. The rearrangement joins TRBV11-2 to TRBJ2-5, with D unresolved. This CDR3 spans 11 amino acids. Per germline, CDR1 SGHAT and CDR2 FQNNGV. The germline V and J ends were trimmed by 2 bases and 5 bases, with 3 bases remaining between them. CDR3 in amino acids: CASSLRETQYF. As DNA, the CDR3 is TGTGCCAGCAGCTTACGGGAGACCCAGTACTTC.

In this sample, this clone turned up a few times. The chain uses TRBV27 and TRBJ2-3, with no clear D. Trimming shortened V by 2 bases and J by 0 bases, and 9 bases separated the two germline ends. Germline V CDR1 and CDR2: MNHEY, SMNVEV (reference sequence). This CDR3 comprises 15 residues. CDR3 in amino acids: CASSLVAASTDTQYF. The CDR3 bases are TGTGCCAGCAGTTTAGTTGCGGCTAGCACAGATACGCAGTATTTT.

The chain carries TRBV5-4 and TRBJ2-1, with TRBD2 as a possible D gene (7 bases). V dropped 7 bases and J dropped 9 bases, with 23 bases sitting between them. Germline loops: CDR1 SGHNT, CDR2 YYREEE (reference sequence). The CDR3 is 15 amino acids. The CDR3 protein is CASGGRGRGSSEQFF. For the CDR3, the DNA is TGTGCCAGCGGAGGGAGGGGCAGGGGAAGTAGTGAGCAGTTCTTC.

The rearrangement links TRBV9 to TRBJ1-1; the match to TRBD1 covers 8 bases. The CDR3 covers 15 residues. The J segment lost 1 base and the V segment lost 5 bases, leaving 7 bases of the junction unmatched. Germline CDR1 SGDLS, CDR2 YYNGEE. The CDR3 bases are TGTGCCAGCAGAGAGACGACAGGGGAGAACACTGAAGCTTTCTTT. The encoded protein is CASRETTGENTEAFF.

This rearrangement joins TRBV7-2 to TRBJ2-5, with 8 positions matching TRBD2. The DNA end is a closer match to TRBJ2-7, so the J assignment may be wrong. The germline V gene encodes CDR1 SGHTA and CDR2 FQGNSA. CDR3 length: 13 residues. The CDR3 DNA follows: TGTGCCAGCACGGGGGGGTCCTCCTACGAGCAGTACTTC. Protein: CASTGGSSYEQYF.

The chain carries TRBV7-9 and TRBJ2-7; D may be TRBD1 (5 bases). Trimming pared 5 bases from V and 1 base from J, leaving 18 bases between. This CDR3 contains 16 residues. Germline loops: CDR1 SEHNR, CDR2 FQNEAQ (reference sequence). The CDR3 spells CASSQDRAGRSYEQYF. The CDR3, as DNA: TGTGCCAGCAGCCAGGATCGGGCAGGGCGGTCCTACGAGCAGTACTTC.

This chain uses TRBV19 with TRBJ2-5; 7 nucleotides match TRBD1. Germline trimming cut 1 base from V and 3 bases from J; bases unmatched to any gene: 5. The CDR3 is 15 residues long. Germline V gene lookup returns CDR1 LNHDA and CDR2 SQIVND (reference sequence). The CDR3 reads CASSIAGTAEETQYF. Here the CDR3 DNA reads TGTGCCAGTAGTATAGCCGGGACAGCGGAAGAGACCCAGTACTTC.

The chain recombines TRBV5-6 with TRBJ1-5; D is uncertain. Per germline, CDR1 SGHDT and CDR2 YYEEEE. Trimming stripped 4 bases from V and 0 bases from J, with 17 bases between. The CDR3 extends over 17 amino acids. This CDR3 is CASSLRQAMTSNQPQHF. CDR3 nucleotide sequence: TGTGCCAGCAGCCTAAGACAAGCCATGACTAGCAATCAGCCCCAGCATTTT.